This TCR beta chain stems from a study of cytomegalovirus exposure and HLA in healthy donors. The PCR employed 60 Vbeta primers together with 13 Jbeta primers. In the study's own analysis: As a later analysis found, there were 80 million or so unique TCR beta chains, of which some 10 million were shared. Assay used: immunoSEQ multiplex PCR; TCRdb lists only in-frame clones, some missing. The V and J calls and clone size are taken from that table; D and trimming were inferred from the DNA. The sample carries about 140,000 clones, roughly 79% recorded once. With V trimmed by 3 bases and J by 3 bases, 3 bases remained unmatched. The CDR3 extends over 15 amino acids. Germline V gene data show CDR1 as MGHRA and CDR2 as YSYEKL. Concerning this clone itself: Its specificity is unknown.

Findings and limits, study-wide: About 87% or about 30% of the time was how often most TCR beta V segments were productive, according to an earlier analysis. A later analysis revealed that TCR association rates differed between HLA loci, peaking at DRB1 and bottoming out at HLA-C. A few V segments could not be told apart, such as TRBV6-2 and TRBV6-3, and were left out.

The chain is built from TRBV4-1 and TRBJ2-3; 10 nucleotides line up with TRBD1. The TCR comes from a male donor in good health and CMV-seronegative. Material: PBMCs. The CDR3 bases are TGCGCCAGCAGCCACCTGGGACAGGGGACAGATACGCAGTATTTT. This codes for CASSHLGQGTDTQYF.